This T cell receptor beta chain comes out of a study of OX40 agonist ivuxolimab in advanced cancers. Generated by immunoSEQ multiplex PCR, the TCRdb table keeps only in-frame clones and is missing some. The profile shows about 23,000 clones, about 85% of them singletons. CDR1 and CDR2 (germline): SEHNR, FQNEAQ (reference sequence). This CDR3 is 16 amino acids long. With V trimmed by 7 bases and J by 4 bases, 13 bases remained unmatched. The TCR was taken from an adult with an advanced solid tumor such as melanoma, head and neck, liver or kidney cancer. The J gene is TRBJ1-2, the V gene TRBV7-9, with TRBD1 identical over 9 bases. This specimen was CD4+ or CD8+ T cells sorted from blood, taken in a trial of the OX40 agonist ivuxolimab. CDR3 amino acids: CASTEASGTGTYGYTF. In DNA form, the CDR3 reads TGTGCCAGCACTGAGGCCTCCGGGACAGGGACCTATGGCTACACCTTC. The whole variable domain, remainder taken from reference TRBV7-9 and TRBJ1-2, is DTGVSQNPRHKITKRGQNVTFRCDPISEHNRLYWYRQTLGQGPEFLTYFQNEAQLEKSRLLSDRFSAERPKGSFSTLEIQRTEQGDSAMYLCASTEASGTGTYGYTFGSGTRLTVV.